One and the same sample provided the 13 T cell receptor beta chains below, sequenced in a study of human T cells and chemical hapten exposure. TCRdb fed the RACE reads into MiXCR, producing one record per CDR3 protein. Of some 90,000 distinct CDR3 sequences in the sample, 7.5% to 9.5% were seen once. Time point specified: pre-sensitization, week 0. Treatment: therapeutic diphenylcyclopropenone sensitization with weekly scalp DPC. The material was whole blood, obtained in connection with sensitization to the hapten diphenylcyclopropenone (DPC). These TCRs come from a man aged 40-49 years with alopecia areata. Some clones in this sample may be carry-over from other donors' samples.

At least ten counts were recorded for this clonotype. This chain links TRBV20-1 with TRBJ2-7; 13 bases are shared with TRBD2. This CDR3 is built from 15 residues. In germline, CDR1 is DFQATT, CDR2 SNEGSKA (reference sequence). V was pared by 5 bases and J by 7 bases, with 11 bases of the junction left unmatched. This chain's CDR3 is CSADSPGLAGREQYF. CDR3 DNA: TGCAGTGCTGACTCCCCGGGACTAGCGGGAAGGGAGCAGTACTTC.

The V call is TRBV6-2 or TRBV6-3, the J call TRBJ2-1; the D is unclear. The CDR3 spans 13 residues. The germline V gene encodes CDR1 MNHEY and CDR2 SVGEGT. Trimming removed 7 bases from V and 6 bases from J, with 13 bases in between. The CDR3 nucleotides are TGTGCCAGCACCTGGGCGATTCGCAATGAGCAGTTCTTC. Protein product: CASTWAIRNEQFF.

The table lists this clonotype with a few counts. CDR3 in DNA: TGTGCCAGCGGAGGTCAGCGGGAGAGCTCCTACAATGAGCAGTTCTTC. Translated: CASGGQRESSYNEQFF. The chain has TRBV27 and TRBJ2-1; TRBD2 matches 8 bases. Germline lookup yields CDR1 MNHEY and CDR2 SMNVEV (reference sequence). Trimming cost V 8 bases and J 0 bases; bases outside gene matches: 9. This CDR3 has 16 residues.

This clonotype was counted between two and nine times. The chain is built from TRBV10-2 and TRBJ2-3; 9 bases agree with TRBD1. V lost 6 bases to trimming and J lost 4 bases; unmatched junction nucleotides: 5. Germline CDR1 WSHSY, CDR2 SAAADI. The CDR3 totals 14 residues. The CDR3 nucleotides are TGCGCCAGCAGAGCCGGGACAGGGTCAGATACGCAGTATTTT. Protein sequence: CASRAGTGSDTQYF.

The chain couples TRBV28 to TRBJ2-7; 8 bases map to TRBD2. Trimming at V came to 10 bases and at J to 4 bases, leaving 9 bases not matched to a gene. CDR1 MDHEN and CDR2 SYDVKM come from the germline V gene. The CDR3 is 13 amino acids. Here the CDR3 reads CATMSGRGYEQYF. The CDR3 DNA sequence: TGTGCCACCATGAGCGGGAGAGGATACGAGCAGTACTTC.

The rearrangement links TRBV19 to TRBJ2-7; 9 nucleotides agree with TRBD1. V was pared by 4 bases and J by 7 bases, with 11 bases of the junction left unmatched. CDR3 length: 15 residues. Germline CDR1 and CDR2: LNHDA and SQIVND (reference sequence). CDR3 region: CASSTRTGVEWEQYF. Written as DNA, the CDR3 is TGTGCCAGTAGTACGAGGACAGGGGTGGAGTGGGAGCAGTACTTC.

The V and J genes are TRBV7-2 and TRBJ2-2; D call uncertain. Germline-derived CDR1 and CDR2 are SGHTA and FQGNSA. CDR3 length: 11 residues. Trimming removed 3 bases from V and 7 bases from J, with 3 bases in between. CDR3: CASSFHGELFF. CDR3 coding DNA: TGTGCCAGCAGCTTTCACGGGGAGCTGTTTTTT.

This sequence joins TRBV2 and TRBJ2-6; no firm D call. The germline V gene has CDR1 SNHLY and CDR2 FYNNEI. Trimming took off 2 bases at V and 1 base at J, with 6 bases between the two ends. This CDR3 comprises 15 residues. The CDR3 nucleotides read TGTGCCAGCAGTGAACAAACTTCTGGGGCCAACGTCCTGACTTTC. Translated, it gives CASSEQTSGANVLTF.

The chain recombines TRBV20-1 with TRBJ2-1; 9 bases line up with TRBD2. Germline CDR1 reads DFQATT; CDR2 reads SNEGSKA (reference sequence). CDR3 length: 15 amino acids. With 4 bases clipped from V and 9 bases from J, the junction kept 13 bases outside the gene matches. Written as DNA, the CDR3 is TGCAGTGCTAATCCCCCAGCGGGGGGTACATTTGAGCAGTTCTTC. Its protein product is CSANPPAGGTFEQFF.

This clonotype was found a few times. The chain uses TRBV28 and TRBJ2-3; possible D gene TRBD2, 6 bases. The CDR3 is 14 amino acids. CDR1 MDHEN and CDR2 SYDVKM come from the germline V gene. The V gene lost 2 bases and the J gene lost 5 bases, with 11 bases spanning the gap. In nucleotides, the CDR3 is TGTGCCAGCAGTTTAGTTAGCGGCCAAGATACGCAGTATTTT. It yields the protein CASSLVSGQDTQYF.

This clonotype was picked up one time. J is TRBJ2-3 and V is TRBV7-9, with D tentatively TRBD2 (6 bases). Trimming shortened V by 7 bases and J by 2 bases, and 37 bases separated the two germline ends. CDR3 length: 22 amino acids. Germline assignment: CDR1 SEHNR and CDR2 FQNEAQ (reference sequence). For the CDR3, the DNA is TGTGCCAGCACCCCCGGCGGGGCGGGGATCGGACACACTAGTGGAAACACAGATACGCAGTATTTT. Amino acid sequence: CASTPGGAGIGHTSGNTDTQYF.

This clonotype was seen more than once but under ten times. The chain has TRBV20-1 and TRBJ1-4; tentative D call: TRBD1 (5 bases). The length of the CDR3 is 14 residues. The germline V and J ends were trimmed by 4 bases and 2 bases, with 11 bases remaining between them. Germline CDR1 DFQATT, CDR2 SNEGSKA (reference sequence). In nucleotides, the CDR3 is TGCAGTGCTACAGGGCGTGGGACTAATGAAAAACTGTTTTTT. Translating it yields CSATGRGTNEKLFF.

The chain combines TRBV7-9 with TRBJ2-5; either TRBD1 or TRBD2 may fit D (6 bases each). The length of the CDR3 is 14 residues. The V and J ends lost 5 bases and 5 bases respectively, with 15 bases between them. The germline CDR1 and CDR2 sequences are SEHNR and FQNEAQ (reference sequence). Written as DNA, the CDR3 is TGTGCCAGCAGCCCGGAACAGGGACTGGAGACCCAGTACTTC. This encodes CASSPEQGLETQYF.